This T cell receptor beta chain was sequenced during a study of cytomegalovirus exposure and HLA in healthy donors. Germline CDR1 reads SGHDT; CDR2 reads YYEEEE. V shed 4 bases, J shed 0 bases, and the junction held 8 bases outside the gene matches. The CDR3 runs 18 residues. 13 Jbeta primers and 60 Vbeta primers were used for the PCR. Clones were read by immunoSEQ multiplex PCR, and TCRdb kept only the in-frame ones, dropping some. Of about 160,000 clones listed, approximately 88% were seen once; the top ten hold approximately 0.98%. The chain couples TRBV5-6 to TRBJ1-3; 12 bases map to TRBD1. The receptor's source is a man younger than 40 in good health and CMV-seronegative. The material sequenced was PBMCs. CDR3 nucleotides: TGTGCCAGCAGCCTCCCGGGACAGGGGGCTTACTCTGGAAACACCATATATTTT. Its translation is CASSLPGQGAYSGNTIYF.